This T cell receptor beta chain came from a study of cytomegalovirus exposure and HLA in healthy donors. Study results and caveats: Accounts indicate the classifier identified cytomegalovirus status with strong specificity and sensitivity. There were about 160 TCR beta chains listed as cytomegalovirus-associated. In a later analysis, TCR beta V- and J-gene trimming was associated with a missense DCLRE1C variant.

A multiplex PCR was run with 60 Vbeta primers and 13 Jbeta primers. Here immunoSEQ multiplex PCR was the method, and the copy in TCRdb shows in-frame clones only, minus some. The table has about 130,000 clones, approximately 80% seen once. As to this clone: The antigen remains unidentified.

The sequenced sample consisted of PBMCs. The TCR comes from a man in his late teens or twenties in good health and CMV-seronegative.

The CDR3 loop is CASSVQGVSYNEQFF. The CDR3 DNA sequence: TGTGCCAGCAGCGTTCAGGGGGTATCCTACAATGAGCAGTTCTTC. The rearrangement links TRBV9 to TRBJ2-1; 7 positions match TRBD1. The CDR3 consists of 15 residues. From germline, CDR1 is SGDLS and CDR2 YYNGEE. V shed 2 bases, J shed 1 base, and the junction held 3 bases outside the gene matches.